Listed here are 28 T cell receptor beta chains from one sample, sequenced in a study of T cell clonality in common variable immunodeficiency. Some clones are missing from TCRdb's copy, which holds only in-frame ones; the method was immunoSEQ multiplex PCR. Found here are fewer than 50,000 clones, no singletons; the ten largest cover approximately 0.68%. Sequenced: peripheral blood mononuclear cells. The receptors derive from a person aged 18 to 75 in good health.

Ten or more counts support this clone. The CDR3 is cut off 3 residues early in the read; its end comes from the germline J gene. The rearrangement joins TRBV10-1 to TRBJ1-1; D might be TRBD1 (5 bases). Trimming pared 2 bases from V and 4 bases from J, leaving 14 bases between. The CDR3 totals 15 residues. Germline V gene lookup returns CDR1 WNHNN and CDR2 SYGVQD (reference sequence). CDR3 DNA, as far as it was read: TGCGCCAGCAGTGAGGCAGGGCGAGGTGCCACTGAA. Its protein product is CASSEAGRGATE. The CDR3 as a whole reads CASSEAGRGATEAFF.

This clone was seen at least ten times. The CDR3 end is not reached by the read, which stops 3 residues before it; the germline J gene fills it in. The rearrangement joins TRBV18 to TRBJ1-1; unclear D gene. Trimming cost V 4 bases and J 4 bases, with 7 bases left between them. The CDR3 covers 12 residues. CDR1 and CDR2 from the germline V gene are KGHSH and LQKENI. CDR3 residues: CASSLFGTEAFF. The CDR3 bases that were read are TGTGCCAGCTCACTTTTCGGCACTGAA.

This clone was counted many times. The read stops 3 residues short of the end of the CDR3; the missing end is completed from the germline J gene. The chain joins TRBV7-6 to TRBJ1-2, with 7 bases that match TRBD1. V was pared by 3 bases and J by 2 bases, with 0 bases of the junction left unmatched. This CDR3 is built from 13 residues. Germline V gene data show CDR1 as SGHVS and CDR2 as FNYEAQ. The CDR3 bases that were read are TGTGCCAGCAGCTTGGGACAGAACTATGGC. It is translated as CASSLGQNYG. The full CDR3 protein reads CASSLGQNYGYTF.

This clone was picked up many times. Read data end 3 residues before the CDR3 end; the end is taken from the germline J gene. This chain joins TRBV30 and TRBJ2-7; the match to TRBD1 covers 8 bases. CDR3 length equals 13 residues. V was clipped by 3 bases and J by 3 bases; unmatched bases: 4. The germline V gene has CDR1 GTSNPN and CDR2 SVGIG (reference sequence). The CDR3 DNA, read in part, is TGTGCCTGGAGCCCAGGGACAGGCTACGAG. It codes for CAWSPGTGYE. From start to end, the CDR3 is CAWSPGTGYEQYF.

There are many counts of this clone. The DNA read from the CDR3 is TGCAGTGCTAGAGATCCAAGGACAGGGGCACACACTGAA. Translated, it gives CSARDPRTGAHTE. The full CDR3 is CSARDPRTGAHTEAFF. V and J are TRBV20-1 and TRBJ1-1; 9 nucleotides agree with TRBD1. Read sequence stops 3 residues before the CDR3 end, and the germline J gene provides the missing end. The germline V gene has CDR1 DFQATT and CDR2 SNEGSKA (reference sequence). The CDR3 runs 16 residues. V gave up 0 bases and J gave up 3 bases; unmatched junction bases: 8.

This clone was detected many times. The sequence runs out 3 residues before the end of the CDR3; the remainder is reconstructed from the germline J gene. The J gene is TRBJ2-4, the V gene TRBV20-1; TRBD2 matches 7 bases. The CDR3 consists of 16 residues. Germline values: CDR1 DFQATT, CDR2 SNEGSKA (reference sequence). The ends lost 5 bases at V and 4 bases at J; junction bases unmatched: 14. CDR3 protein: CSALTPRGDPKNIQYF. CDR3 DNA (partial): TGCAGTGCTCTAACTCCACGGGGGGACCCAAAAAACATT.

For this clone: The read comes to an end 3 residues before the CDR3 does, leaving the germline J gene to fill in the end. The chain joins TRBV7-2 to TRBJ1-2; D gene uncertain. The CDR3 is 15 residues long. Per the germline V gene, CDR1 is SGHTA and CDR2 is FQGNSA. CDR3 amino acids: CASSSWTSGNNDYTF. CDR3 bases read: TGTGCCAGCAGCTCTTGGACTAGCGGGAACAATGAC.

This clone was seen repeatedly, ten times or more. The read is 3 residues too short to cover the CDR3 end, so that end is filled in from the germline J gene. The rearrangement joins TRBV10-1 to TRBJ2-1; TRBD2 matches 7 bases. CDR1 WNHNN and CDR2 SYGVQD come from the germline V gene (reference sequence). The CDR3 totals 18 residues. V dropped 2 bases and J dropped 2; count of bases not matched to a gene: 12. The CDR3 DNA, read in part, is TGCGCCAGCAGTGAGCGGGGTTTTGGCGGGGGAGCCTACAATGAG. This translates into CASSERGFGGGAYNE. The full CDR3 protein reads CASSERGFGGGAYNEQFF.

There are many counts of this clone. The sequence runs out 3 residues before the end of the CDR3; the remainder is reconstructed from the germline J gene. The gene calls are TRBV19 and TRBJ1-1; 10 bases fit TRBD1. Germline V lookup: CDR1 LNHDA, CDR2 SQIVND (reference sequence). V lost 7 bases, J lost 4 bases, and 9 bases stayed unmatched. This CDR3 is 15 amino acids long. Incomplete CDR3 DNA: TGTGCCAGTAACCCGGGACAGGGGAGGGTCACTGAA. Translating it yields CASNPGQGRVTE. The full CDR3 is CASNPGQGRVTEAFF.

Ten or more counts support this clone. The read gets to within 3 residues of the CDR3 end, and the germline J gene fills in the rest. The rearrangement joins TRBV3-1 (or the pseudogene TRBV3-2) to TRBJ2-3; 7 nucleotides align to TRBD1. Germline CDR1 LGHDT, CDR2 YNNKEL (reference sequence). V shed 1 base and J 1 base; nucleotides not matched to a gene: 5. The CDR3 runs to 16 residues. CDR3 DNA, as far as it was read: TGTGCCAGCAGCCAAGCCGGGACAGCCCGCACAGATACG. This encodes CASSQAGTARTDT. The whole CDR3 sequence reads CASSQAGTARTDTQYF.

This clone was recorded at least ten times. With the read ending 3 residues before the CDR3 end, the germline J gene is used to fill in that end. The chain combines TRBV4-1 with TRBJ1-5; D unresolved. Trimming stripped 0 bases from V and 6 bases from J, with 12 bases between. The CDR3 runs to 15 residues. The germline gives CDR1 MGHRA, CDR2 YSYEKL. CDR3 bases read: TGCGCCAGCAGCCAAGATGGCAAGGGTGGTCAGCCC. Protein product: CASSQDGKGGQP. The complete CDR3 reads CASSQDGKGGQPQHF.

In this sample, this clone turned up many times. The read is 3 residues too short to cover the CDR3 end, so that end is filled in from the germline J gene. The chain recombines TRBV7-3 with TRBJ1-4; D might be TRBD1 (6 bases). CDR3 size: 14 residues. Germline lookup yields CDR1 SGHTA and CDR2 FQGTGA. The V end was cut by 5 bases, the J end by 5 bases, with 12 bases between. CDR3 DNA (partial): TGTGCCAGCAGCCAGTCAGGGGAAAATGAAAAA. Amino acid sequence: CASSQSGENEK. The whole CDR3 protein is CASSQSGENEKLFF.

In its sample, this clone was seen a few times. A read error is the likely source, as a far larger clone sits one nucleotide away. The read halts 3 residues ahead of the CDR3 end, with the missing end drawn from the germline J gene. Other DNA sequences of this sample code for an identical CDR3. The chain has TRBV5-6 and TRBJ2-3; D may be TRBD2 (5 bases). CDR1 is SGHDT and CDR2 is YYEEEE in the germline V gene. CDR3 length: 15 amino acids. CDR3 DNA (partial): TGTGCCAGCAGCTCACTGGAGCGGCCCACAGACACG. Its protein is CASSSLERPTDT. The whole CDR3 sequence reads CASSSLERPTDTQYF.

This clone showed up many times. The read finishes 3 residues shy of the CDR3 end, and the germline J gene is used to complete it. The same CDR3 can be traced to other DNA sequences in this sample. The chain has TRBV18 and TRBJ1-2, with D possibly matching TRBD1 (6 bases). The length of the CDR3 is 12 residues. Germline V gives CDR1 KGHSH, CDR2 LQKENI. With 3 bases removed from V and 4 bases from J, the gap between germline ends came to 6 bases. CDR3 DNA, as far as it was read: TGTGCCAGCTCACCGGACAGCTATGGC. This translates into CASSPDSYG. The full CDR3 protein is CASSPDSYGYTF.

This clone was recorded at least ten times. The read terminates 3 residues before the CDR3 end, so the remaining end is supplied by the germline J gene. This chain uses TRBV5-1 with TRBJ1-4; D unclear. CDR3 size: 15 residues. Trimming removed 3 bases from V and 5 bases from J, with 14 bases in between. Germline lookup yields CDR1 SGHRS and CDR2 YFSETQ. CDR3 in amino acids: CASSWAPGGNEKLFF. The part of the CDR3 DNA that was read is TGCGCCAGCAGCTGGGCACCTGGAGGAAATGAAAAA. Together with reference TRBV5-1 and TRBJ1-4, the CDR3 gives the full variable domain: KAGVTQTPRYLIKTRGQQVTLSCSPISGHRSVSWYQQTPGQGLQFLFEYFSETQRNKGNFPGRFSGRQFSNSRSEMNVSTLELGDSALYLCASSWAPGGNEKLFFGSGTQLSVL.

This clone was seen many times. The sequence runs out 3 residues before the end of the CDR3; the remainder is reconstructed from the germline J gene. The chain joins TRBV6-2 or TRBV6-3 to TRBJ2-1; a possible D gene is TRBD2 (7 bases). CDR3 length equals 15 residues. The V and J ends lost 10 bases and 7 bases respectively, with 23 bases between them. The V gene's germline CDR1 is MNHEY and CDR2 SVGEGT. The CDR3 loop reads CATYREGTVGNEQFF. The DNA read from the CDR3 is TGTGCCACTTACAGGGAGGGCACAGTGGGAAATGAG.

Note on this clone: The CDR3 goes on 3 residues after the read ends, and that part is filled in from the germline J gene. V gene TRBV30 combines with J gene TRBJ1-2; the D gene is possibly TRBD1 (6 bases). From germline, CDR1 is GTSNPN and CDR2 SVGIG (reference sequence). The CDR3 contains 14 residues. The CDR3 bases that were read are TGTGCCTGGAGTCATCAGGGGTACGGGGATACC. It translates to CAWSHQGYGDT. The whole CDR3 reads CAWSHQGYGDTYTF.

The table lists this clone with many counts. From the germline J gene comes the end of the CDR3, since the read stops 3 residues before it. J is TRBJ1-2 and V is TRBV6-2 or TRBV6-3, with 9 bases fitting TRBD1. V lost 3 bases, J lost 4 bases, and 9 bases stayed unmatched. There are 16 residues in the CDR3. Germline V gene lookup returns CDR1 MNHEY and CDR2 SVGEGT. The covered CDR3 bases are TGTGCCAGCAGTTATTTCTCCCCGGACAGGGGCTATGGC. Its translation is CASSYFSPDRGYG. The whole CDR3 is CASSYFSPDRGYGYTF.

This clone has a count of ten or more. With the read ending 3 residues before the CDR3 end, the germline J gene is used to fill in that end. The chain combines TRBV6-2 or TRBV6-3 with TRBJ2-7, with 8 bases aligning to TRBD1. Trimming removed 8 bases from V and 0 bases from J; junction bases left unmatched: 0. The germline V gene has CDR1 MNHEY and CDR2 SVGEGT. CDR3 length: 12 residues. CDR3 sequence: CASGQGSYEQYF. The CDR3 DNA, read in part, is TGTGCCAGCGGACAGGGCTCCTACGAG.

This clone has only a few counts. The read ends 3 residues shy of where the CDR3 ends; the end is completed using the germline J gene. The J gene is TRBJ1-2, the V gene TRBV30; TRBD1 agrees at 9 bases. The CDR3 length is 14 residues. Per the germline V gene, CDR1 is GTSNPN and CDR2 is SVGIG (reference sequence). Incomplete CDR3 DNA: TGTGCCTGGAGTAATCGGGACAGGGTCCACGAC. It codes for CAWSNRDRVHD. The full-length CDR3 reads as CAWSNRDRVHDYTF.

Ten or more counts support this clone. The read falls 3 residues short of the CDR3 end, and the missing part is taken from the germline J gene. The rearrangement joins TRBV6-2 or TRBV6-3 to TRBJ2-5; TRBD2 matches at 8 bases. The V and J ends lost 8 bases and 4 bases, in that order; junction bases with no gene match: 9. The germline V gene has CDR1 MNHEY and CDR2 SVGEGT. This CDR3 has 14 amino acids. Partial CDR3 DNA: TGTGCCAGCGGAGAGACGGGGGGGGTAGAGACC. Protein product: CASGETGGVET. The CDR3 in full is CASGETGGVETQYF.

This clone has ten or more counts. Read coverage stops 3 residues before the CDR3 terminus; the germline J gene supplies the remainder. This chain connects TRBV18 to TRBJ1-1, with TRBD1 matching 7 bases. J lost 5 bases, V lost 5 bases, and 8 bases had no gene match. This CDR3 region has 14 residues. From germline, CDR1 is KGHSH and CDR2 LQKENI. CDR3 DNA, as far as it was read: TGTGCCAGCTCAACCTACAGGGGTCGGACTGAA. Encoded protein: CASSTYRGRTE. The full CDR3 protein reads CASSTYRGRTEAFF.

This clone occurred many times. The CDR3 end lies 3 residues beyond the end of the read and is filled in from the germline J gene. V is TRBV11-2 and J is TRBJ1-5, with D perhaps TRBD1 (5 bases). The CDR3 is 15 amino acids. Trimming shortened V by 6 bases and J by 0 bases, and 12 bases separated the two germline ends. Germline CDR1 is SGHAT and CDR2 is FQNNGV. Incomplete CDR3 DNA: TGTGCCAGCAGTTTGGGGCCCGATAGCAATCAGCCC. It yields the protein CASSLGPDSNQP. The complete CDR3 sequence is CASSLGPDSNQPQHF.

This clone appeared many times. The chain's CDR3 is CSTGTGVGSYEQYF. The covered CDR3 bases are TGCAGCACTGGGACAGGGGTTGGCTCCTACGAG. The chain uses TRBV29-1 and TRBJ2-7; 10 bases agree with TRBD1. The read comes to an end 3 residues before the CDR3 does, leaving the germline J gene to fill in the end. Germline lookup yields CDR1 SQVTM and CDR2 ANQGSEA. CDR3 length: 14 residues. V lost 8 bases to trimming and J lost 0 bases; unmatched junction nucleotides: 7.

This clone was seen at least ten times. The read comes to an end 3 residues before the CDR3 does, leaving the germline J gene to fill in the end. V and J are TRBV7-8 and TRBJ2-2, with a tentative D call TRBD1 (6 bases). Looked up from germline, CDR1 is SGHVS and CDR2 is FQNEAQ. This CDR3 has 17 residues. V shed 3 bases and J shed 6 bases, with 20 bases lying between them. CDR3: CASSLLVRGFGAGELFF. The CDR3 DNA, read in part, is TGTGCCAGCAGCTTGTTAGTCAGGGGCTTTGGCGCCGGGGAG.

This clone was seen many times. CDR3 bases read: TGCGCCAGTCAGGAACAGGGGGCAGAACTAGAGACC. Protein product: CASQEQGAELET. The whole CDR3 sequence reads CASQEQGAELETQYF. The chain has TRBV5-1 and TRBJ2-5, with 9 bases lining up with TRBD1. The read ends 3 residues before the CDR3 terminus; that terminus is restored from the germline J gene. CDR3 length equals 15 residues. V lost 8 bases to trimming and J lost 4 bases; unmatched junction nucleotides: 12. The germline gives CDR1 SGHRS, CDR2 YFSETQ.

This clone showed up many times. The CDR3 here is CASGLGLAVQETQYF. CDR3 DNA, as far as it was read: TGTGCTAGTGGTTTGGGACTAGCGGTCCAAGAGACC. This rearrangement joins TRBV12-5 to TRBJ2-5, with 9 bases lining up with TRBD2. Sequencing ends 3 residues short of the CDR3 end; the germline J gene provides the rest. Germline trimming cut 1 base from V and 1 base from J; bases unmatched to any gene: 1. The CDR3 sequence is 15 residues long. The germline V gene has CDR1 LGHNT and CDR2 FRNRAP.

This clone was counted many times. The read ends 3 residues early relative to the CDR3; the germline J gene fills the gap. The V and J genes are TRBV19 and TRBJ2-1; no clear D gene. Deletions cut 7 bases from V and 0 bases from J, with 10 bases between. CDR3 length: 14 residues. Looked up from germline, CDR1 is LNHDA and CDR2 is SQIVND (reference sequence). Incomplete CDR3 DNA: TGTGCCAGTAAGTTAGTGTACTCCTACAATGAG. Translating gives CASKLVYSYNE. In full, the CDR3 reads CASKLVYSYNEQFF.